One sample yielded the 18 T cell receptor beta chains listed below, sequenced in a study of blood T cell repertoires in COVID-19. Some clones are missing from TCRdb's copy, which holds only in-frame ones; the method was immunoSEQ multiplex PCR. The table has around 300,000 clones, around 89% seen once. The sample taken for sequencing was PBMCs or T cells enriched from blood (not recorded which). The receptors here all came from a woman aged 18-29 years who had recovered from COVID-19.

With respect to this clone: Distinct nucleotide sequences in the sample also encode this CDR3. The rearrangement joins TRBV12-3 or TRBV12-4 to TRBJ1-2; 7 bases align to TRBD1. This CDR3 contains 13 residues. The V and J ends lost 6 bases and 2 bases, in that order; junction bases with no gene match: 3. CDR3 sequence (DNA): TGTGCCAGCAGCCCGACAGGGAACTATGGCTACACCTTC. Translating it yields CASSPTGNYGYTF.

The rearrangement joins TRBV11-2 to TRBJ2-7; 11 nucleotides line up with TRBD2. The V gene end was trimmed by 4 bases and the J gene end by 2 bases; junction bases not matched to a gene: 4. Germline CDR1 SGHAT, CDR2 FQNNGV. The CDR3 runs 15 residues. The CDR3 DNA follows: TGTGCCAGCAGCTGGGGACTAGCGGAAACCTACGAGCAGTACTTC. Residues: CASSWGLAETYEQYF. The full variable domain, completed using reference TRBV11-2 and TRBJ2-7, is EAGVAQSPRYKIIEKRQSVAFWCNPISGHATLYWYQQILGQGPKLLIQFQNNGVVDDSQLPKDRFSAERLKGVDSTLKIQPAKLEDSAVYLCASSWGLAETYEQYFGPGTRLTVT.

The chain employs TRBV4-1 and TRBJ2-7; D perhaps matches TRBD1 (5 bases). Trimming removed 3 bases from V and 4 bases from J, with 10 bases in between. The CDR3 length is 13 residues. Germline lookup yields CDR1 MGHRA and CDR2 YSYEKL. CDR3 nucleotides: TGCGCCAGCAGCCAGGCTCAGGGTTACGAGCAGTACTTC. Protein product: CASSQAQGYEQYF.

The rearrangement uses TRBV10-3 and TRBJ1-2, with TRBD1 matching 7 bases. The length of the CDR3 is 13 residues. V lost 2 bases and J lost 8; bases outside the gene matches: 5. Germline lookup yields CDR1 ENHRY and CDR2 SYGVKD. CDR3 nucleotides: TGTGCCATCAGTGAGACAGGGGCCTTGGGCTACACCTTC. Its translation is CAISETGALGYTF.

The rearrangement uses TRBV6-5 and TRBJ2-3; 11 bases fit TRBD1. Germline V gene sequence: CDR1 MNHEY, CDR2 SVGAGI. CDR3 length: 15 amino acids. The V segment lost 7 bases and the J segment 5 bases; nucleotides outside the gene matches: 8. The CDR3 nucleotides read TGTGCCAGCACGGAGGACAGGGGGCGGAGAGATACGCAGTATTTT. As protein: CASTEDRGRRDTQYF.

The chain links TRBV7-2 to TRBJ1-3; 7 nucleotides agree with TRBD1. Trimming at V came to 1 base and at J to 3 bases, leaving 3 bases not matched to a gene. CDR1 is SGHTA and CDR2 is FQGNSA in the germline V gene. CDR3 length: 15 amino acids. CDR3 loop: CASSLEGTVGNTIYF. DNA for the CDR3: TGTGCCAGCAGCTTAGAAGGGACAGTTGGAAACACCATATATTTT. The whole variable domain, remainder taken from reference TRBV7-2 and TRBJ1-3, is GAGVSQSPSNKVTEKGKDVELRCDPISGHTALYWYRQSLGQGLEFLIYFQGNSAPDKSGLPSDRFSAERTGGSVSTLTIQRTQQEDSAVYLCASSLEGTVGNTIYFGEGSWLTVV.

The V gene is TRBV20-1, the J gene TRBJ2-1; TRBD2 aligns across 11 bases. The CDR3 consists of 20 residues. CDR1 DFQATT and CDR2 SNEGSKA come from the germline V gene (reference sequence). Trimming cost V 3 bases and J 0 bases; bases outside gene matches: 16. CDR3 in DNA: TGCAGTGCTAGTACCCCCGACGGGCTAGCGGGGGGCGGCTCCTACAATGAGCAGTTCTTC. It encodes CSASTPDGLAGGGSYNEQFF.

The V and J genes are TRBV5-1 and TRBJ2-1; D perhaps matches TRBD1 (6 bases). With 4 bases removed from V and 4 bases from J, the gap between germline ends came to 18 bases. CDR3 length: 16 amino acids. The germline CDR1 and CDR2 sequences are SGHRS and YFSETQ. The CDR3 loop reads CASSPPGQGYYNEQFF. CDR3 nucleotide sequence: TGCGCCAGCAGCCCTCCTGGCCAGGGGTATTACAATGAGCAGTTCTTC.

The chain is built from TRBV5-1 and TRBJ1-6, with 7 nucleotides matching TRBD1. The V and J ends lost 0 bases and 9 bases, in that order; junction bases with no gene match: 6. This CDR3 has 15 residues. Germline values: CDR1 SGHRS, CDR2 YFSETQ. CDR3 DNA sequence: TGCGCCAGCAGCTTGGAACAGGGGAGCGGTTCACCCCTCCACTTT. This translates into CASSLEQGSGSPLHF.

The chain joins TRBV28 to TRBJ1-2, with a possible D match to TRBD1 (5 bases). Trimming took 8 bases from V and 8 from J, leaving 15 bases between them. The CDR3 consists of 12 residues. Germline values: CDR1 MDHEN, CDR2 SYDVKM. Here the CDR3 reads CASHRGGKGYTF. CDR3 bases: TGTGCCAGCCATAGGGGAGGGAAGGGCTACACCTTC.

V is TRBV7-2 and J is TRBJ1-1; no clear D. Per the germline V gene, CDR1 is SGHTA and CDR2 is FQGNSA. CDR3 length: 15 amino acids. V lost 2 bases to trimming and J lost 1 base, with 11 bases between them. Here the CDR3 reads CASSLNLARNTEAFF. The CDR3 coding sequence is TGTGCCAGCAGCTTAAATCTCGCCAGGAACACTGAAGCTTTCTTT. The whole variable domain, filled in from reference TRBV7-2 and TRBJ1-1, reads GAGVSQSPSNKVTEKGKDVELRCDPISGHTALYWYRQSLGQGLEFLIYFQGNSAPDKSGLPSDRFSAERTGGSVSTLTIQRTQQEDSAVYLCASSLNLARNTEAFFGQGTRLTVV.

This clone was found once. The rearrangement joins TRBV18 to TRBJ1-5; D perhaps matches TRBD1 (6 bases). V lost 4 bases to trimming and J lost 3 bases, with 16 bases between them. Germline CDR1 reads KGHSH; CDR2 reads LQKENI. The CDR3 extends over 16 amino acids. The DNA for the CDR3 is TGTGCCAGCTCACTCGCACAGGGTTCGGTCAATCAGCCCCAGCATTTT. Its protein is CASSLAQGSVNQPQHF.

J is TRBJ1-2 and V is TRBV28, with D uncertain. Germline CDR1 MDHEN, CDR2 SYDVKM. The V gene lost 5 bases and the J gene lost 5 bases, with 9 bases spanning the gap. This CDR3 is built from 12 residues. In DNA, the CDR3 is TGTGCCAGCAGTCCTCGGTCGTATGGCTACACCTTC. Protein sequence: CASSPRSYGYTF.

This clone was recorded many times. V gene TRBV10-3 combines with J gene TRBJ1-2; a possible D gene is TRBD1 (6 bases). The CDR3 is made up of 12 amino acids. The germline CDR1 and CDR2 sequences are ENHRY and SYGVKD. The V end lost 4 bases, the J end lost 5 bases, and 8 bases lay between the germline ends. CDR3: CAISGTEYGYTF. The CDR3 nucleotides are TGTGCCATCAGTGGGACAGAGTATGGCTACACCTTC.

This chain links TRBV19 with TRBJ2-3, with D perhaps TRBD2 (5 bases). The CDR3 is made up of 16 amino acids. Germline V CDR1 and CDR2: LNHDA, SQIVND (reference sequence). The germline V and J ends were trimmed by 1 base and 2 bases, with 13 bases remaining between them. The CDR3 sequence: CASSIGPGSHTDTQYF. The CDR3 nucleotides are TGTGCCAGTAGTATAGGGCCGGGGAGTCACACAGATACGCAGTATTTT.

This sequence joins TRBV4-2 and TRBJ2-4; D uncertain. Trimming pared 0 bases from V and 0 bases from J, leaving 15 bases between. Germline values: CDR1 LGHNA, CDR2 YNFKEQ. CDR3 length: 18 amino acids. The CDR3 reads CASSQDYRQFKAKNIQYF. DNA for the CDR3: TGTGCCAGCAGCCAAGATTACAGACAATTTAAAGCCAAAAACATTCAGTACTTC.

The chain links TRBV10-1 to TRBJ2-7; D uncertain. CDR1 and CDR2 from the germline V gene are WNHNN and SYGVQD (reference sequence). The CDR3 is 14 residues long. V was trimmed by 0 bases and J by 2 bases, leaving 8 bases between them. The CDR3 reads CASSESQRAYEQYF. CDR3 nucleotide sequence: TGCGCCAGCAGTGAGTCTCAAAGAGCCTACGAGCAGTACTTC.

The rearrangement links TRBV15 to TRBJ1-2, with 7 bases fitting TRBD1. This CDR3 is built from 17 residues. After removal of 4 bases from V and 3 bases from J, the junction contained 14 bases not matched to a gene. Germline V gives CDR1 LNHNV, CDR2 YYDKDF (reference sequence). The CDR3 loop reads CATSKRMKGGLDYGYTF. The DNA for the CDR3 is TGTGCCACCAGCAAACGGATGAAAGGGGGCCTGGACTATGGCTACACCTTC.